A single sample gave rise to the 21 T cell receptor beta chains below, sequenced in a study of CD8+ T cells in alopecia areata. As the sequencing template, cDNA was produced by extracting RNA and reverse transcribing it. Profiled with immunoSEQ multiplex PCR; TCRdb holds only in-frame clones, not every one. This sample carries 80,000 or so clones, roughly 70% of them seen once, and the ten largest clones take around 20%. The treatment is: oral pan-JAK inhibitor, 5-10 mg twice daily. This specimen was CD8+ T cells sorted from blood, taken at week 24, from a patient treated with tofacitinib. The receptors shown here come from a human donor with alopecia areata.

The CDR3 bases are TGCAGCGTTGATCAACCCAGCCAAGAGACCCAGTACTTC. This sequence encodes CSVDQPSQETQYF. The J gene is TRBJ2-5, the V gene TRBV29-1; D is unclear. Trimming removed 3 bases from V and 1 base from J, with 9 bases in between. This CDR3 region has 13 residues. CDR1 is SQVTM and CDR2 is ANQGSEA in the germline V gene.

This clone was seen just once. The genes are TRBV4-3 and TRBJ2-1; D is perhaps TRBD1 (6 bases). Trimming cost V 1 base and J 5 bases, with 18 bases left between them. The CDR3 sequence is 17 residues long. Looked up from germline, CDR1 is LGHNA and CDR2 is YSLEER. CDR3 loop: CASSQGRGHLEHNEQFF. CDR3 DNA sequence: TGCGCCAGCAGCCAAGGCAGGGGACATCTGGAGCACAATGAGCAGTTCTTC.

The rearrangement links TRBV9 to TRBJ2-1; D might be TRBD2 (6 bases). The CDR3 runs to 15 residues. The germline V gene encodes CDR1 SGDLS and CDR2 YYNGEE. V lost 0 bases, J lost 5 bases, and 12 bases lay in between. The CDR3 sequence is CASSVEGRGDNEQFF. In DNA, the CDR3 is TGTGCCAGCAGCGTAGAGGGGCGGGGAGACAATGAGCAGTTCTTC.

The table lists this clone with a few counts. The chain couples TRBV2 to TRBJ1-1, with TRBD1 identical over 11 bases. CDR3 length equals 15 residues. CDR1 is SNHLY and CDR2 is FYNNEI in the germline V gene. V dropped 0 bases and J dropped 4; count of bases not matched to a gene: 1. The CDR3: CASSEAGTGGTEAFF. CDR3 sequence (DNA): TGTGCCAGCAGTGAAGCGGGGACAGGGGGCACTGAAGCTTTCTTT.

The chain joins TRBV4-1 to TRBJ2-5; TRBD1 aligns across 10 bases. V gave up 1 base and J gave up 3 bases; unmatched junction bases: 5. There are 16 residues in the CDR3. Germline assignment: CDR1 MGHRA and CDR2 YSYEKL. The CDR3 reads CASSQAGQGLEETQYF. The DNA for the CDR3 is TGCGCCAGCAGCCAAGCGGGACAGGGGCTCGAAGAGACCCAGTACTTC.

The genes are TRBV5-1 and TRBJ1-1; 8 bases are shared with TRBD1. V lost 4 bases to trimming and J lost 0 bases; unmatched junction nucleotides: 8. The CDR3 covers 16 residues. CDR1 and CDR2 from the germline V gene are SGHRS and YFSETQ. In DNA, the CDR3 is TGCGCCAGCAGCACCGGGACAGGAGGACTGAACACTGAAGCTTTCTTT. Encoded protein: CASSTGTGGLNTEAFF.

V and J are TRBV2 and TRBJ1-1, with D hard to call. This CDR3 comprises 13 residues. V was cut by 11 bases and J by 0 bases, with 13 bases left in between. Germline V gene data show CDR1 as SNHLY and CDR2 as FYNNEI. CDR3 sequence: CALYQGLNTEAFF. DNA of the CDR3: TGTGCCTTATACCAAGGTTTGAACACTGAAGCTTTCTTT.

This clone was observed once. The rearrangement joins TRBV7-2 to TRBJ1-1; D is uncertain. The CDR3 has 14 residues. V lost 0 bases to trimming and J lost 4 bases, with 9 bases between them. The germline CDR1 and CDR2 sequences are SGHTA and FQGNSA. The CDR3, as DNA: TGTGCCAGCAGCTTAGCGAGGTATGGCACTGAAGCTTTCTTT. Translation gives CASSLARYGTEAFF.

The chain combines TRBV19 with TRBJ2-5; 7 bases agree with TRBD1. This CDR3 spans 15 amino acids. The germline CDR1 and CDR2 sequences are LNHDA and SQIVND (reference sequence). The V segment lost 1 base and the J segment 1 base; nucleotides outside the gene matches: 3. CDR3 loop: CASSIGTGFQETQYF. The DNA for the CDR3 is TGTGCCAGTAGTATAGGGACAGGTTTCCAAGAGACCCAGTACTTC.

The J gene is TRBJ2-2, the V gene TRBV10-2, with TRBD1 identical over 8 bases. V lost 3 bases to trimming and J lost 6 bases; unmatched junction nucleotides: 9. The CDR3 is 16 residues long. The germline gives CDR1 WSHSY, CDR2 SAAADI. CDR3 protein: CASSDRGRAEAGELFF. DNA for the CDR3: TGCGCCAGCAGTGACAGGGGGCGAGCGGAGGCCGGGGAGCTGTTTTTT.

This chain links TRBV7-2 with TRBJ2-1, with D hard to call. This CDR3 is 14 amino acids long. Trimming shortened V by 1 base and J by 6 bases, and 10 bases separated the two germline ends. Germline V lookup: CDR1 SGHTA, CDR2 FQGNSA. The CDR3 nucleotides are TGTGCCAGCAGCTTAGGCAGTTGGGGCAATGAGCAGTTCTTC. It encodes CASSLGSWGNEQFF.

The chain uses TRBV29-1 and TRBJ2-2; D not certain. Trimming pared 0 bases from V and 4 bases from J, leaving 12 bases between. The CDR3 runs to 15 residues. Germline V gene lookup returns CDR1 SQVTM and CDR2 ANQGSEA. CDR3 sequence: CSVEETHSGTGELFF. CDR3 nucleotide sequence: TGCAGCGTTGAAGAAACCCACTCGGGCACCGGGGAGCTGTTTTTT.

The chain couples TRBV7-6 to TRBJ2-2; D perhaps matches TRBD2 (6 bases). The CDR3 is 15 amino acids. Trimming cost V 5 bases and J 3 bases, with 13 bases left between them. Germline V gives CDR1 SGHVS, CDR2 FNYEAQ. CDR3 bases: TGTGCCAGCAGCGGGGGGAAATTACACACCGGGGAGCTGTTTTTT. This encodes CASSGGKLHTGELFF. Supplemented by reference TRBV7-6 and TRBJ2-2, the full variable domain reads GAGVSQSPRYKVTKRGQDVALRCDPISGHVSLYWYRQALGQGPEFLTYFNYEAQQDKSGLPNDRFSAERPEGSISTLTIQRTEQRDSAMYRCASSGGKLHTGELFFGEGSRLTVL.

This chain joins TRBV7-9 and TRBJ2-5; D is uncertain. Germline V gives CDR1 SEHNR, CDR2 FQNEAQ (reference sequence). V lost 4 bases to trimming and J lost 2 bases, with 17 bases between them. CDR3 length: 16 residues. The chain's CDR3 is CASSSTLTDLQETQYF. CDR3 bases: TGTGCCAGCAGCTCAACCCTGACGGATCTGCAAGAGACCCAGTACTTC. The entire variable domain, with the rest obtained from reference TRBV7-9 and TRBJ2-5, is as follows: DTGVSQNPRHKITKRGQNVTFRCDPISEHNRLYWYRQTLGQGPEFLTYFQNEAQLEKSRLLSDRFSAERPKGSFSTLEIQRTEQGDSAMYLCASSSTLTDLQETQYFGPGTRLLVL.

The chain employs TRBV29-1 and TRBJ2-5, with D unclear. The CDR3 sequence is 14 residues long. With 8 bases removed from V and 5 bases from J, the gap between germline ends came to 21 bases. CDR1 SQVTM and CDR2 ANQGSEA come from the germline V gene. CDR3 loop: CSLYSSAIGETQYF. CDR3 sequence (DNA): TGCAGCCTGTACTCCTCGGCGATCGGCGAGACCCAGTACTTC.

This clone was picked up a small number of times. The chain combines TRBV10-3 with TRBJ1-1; unclear D gene. V lost 6 bases to trimming and J lost 1 base, with 15 bases between them. CDR1 is ENHRY and CDR2 is SYGVKD in the germline V gene. The CDR3 spans 15 residues. CDR3 sequence reads: CAISQDGPQNTEAFF. The CDR3 DNA reads TGTGCCATCAGCCAAGATGGACCACAGAACACTGAAGCTTTCTTT.

This clone was seen many times. The chain links TRBV4-1 to TRBJ2-7; D is unresolved. The CDR3 loop spans 15 amino acids. The V end lost 0 bases, the J end lost 3 bases, and 12 bases lay between the germline ends. The germline V gene has CDR1 MGHRA and CDR2 YSYEKL. This chain's CDR3 is CASSQDLRAVYEQYF. The CDR3 DNA sequence: TGCGCCAGCAGCCAAGATCTCCGGGCGGTCTACGAGCAGTACTTC.

The chain carries TRBV29-1 and TRBJ1-1; no clear D. This CDR3 spans 12 amino acids. CDR1 and CDR2 (germline): SQVTM, ANQGSEA. V was pared by 0 bases and J by 10 bases, with 12 bases between. The CDR3: CSVEERELVAFF. CDR3 DNA: TGCAGCGTTGAAGAACGGGAGTTGGTAGCTTTCTTT. Full variable domain (remainder filled in from reference TRBV29-1 and TRBJ1-1): SAVISQKPSRDICQRGTSLTIQCQVDSQVTMMFWYRQQPGQSLTLIATANQGSEATYESGFVIDKFPISRPNLTFSTLTVSNMSPEDSSIYLCSVEERELVAFFGQGTRLTVV.

V usage is TRBV7-2 and J usage is TRBJ2-1; D is ambiguous. V was trimmed by 1 base and J by 3 bases, leaving 7 bases between them. This CDR3 is 14 amino acids long. Germline V gene lookup returns CDR1 SGHTA and CDR2 FQGNSA. The CDR3 nucleotides are TGTGCCAGCAGCTTAGGTGCCAGCTACAATGAGCAGTTCTTC. It yields the protein CASSLGASYNEQFF.

The chain is built from TRBV5-6 and TRBJ2-7, with D perhaps TRBD1 (5 bases). CDR3 length: 14 amino acids. V was pared by 0 bases and J by 2 bases, with 9 bases between. CDR1 is SGHDT and CDR2 is YYEEEE in the germline V gene. In nucleotides, the CDR3 is TGTGCCAGCAGCTTGGGACAGACTCCCTACGAGCAGTACTTC. The encoded protein is CASSLGQTPYEQYF.

This rearrangement joins TRBV27 to TRBJ2-4; 7 bases map to TRBD2. Trimming took 7 bases from V and 2 from J; bases not matched to a gene: 11. Per germline, CDR1 MNHEY and CDR2 SMNVEV (reference sequence). This CDR3 has 16 residues. The CDR3, as DNA: TGTGCCAGCACCCCCTTACCGGGGGGTTCCAAAAACATTCAGTACTTC. Amino acid sequence: CASTPLPGGSKNIQYF.